This T cell receptor (beta chain) was found in a study of blood T cell repertoires in COVID-19. The CDR3 has 13 residues. V was trimmed by 8 bases and J by 5 bases, leaving 13 bases between them. Ages ranged from roughly 18 to 100 years, with residence in 20 to 30 US areas. Clinical histories supplied by participants themselves formed the basis of cohort assignment. Data came from immunoSEQ multiplex PCR; TCRdb stores just in-frame clones and leaves some out. The sample has fewer than 300,000 clones; approximately 82% are singletons. The genes are TRBV12-3 or TRBV12-4 and TRBJ2-1, with D uncertain. The sample consisted of PBMCs or T cells enriched from blood (not recorded which). This clonotype originated in a man in his forties who had been exposed to COVID-19. The CDR3 protein is CASVSNRDNEQFF. CDR3 nucleotide sequence: TGTGCCAGCGTGAGTAACCGGGACAATGAGCAGTTCTTC.